This entry is about one TCR beta chain. The clone's antigen remains unknown. Base qualities are not provided; no much larger clone lies one nucleotide away. Sample treatment or condition, as interpreted from the label and publication: oral pan-JAK inhibitor, 5-10 mg twice daily. Lesional scalp punch biopsies and peripheral blood were collected from alopecia areata patients. PBMCs were isolated by density centrifugation and stained for CD3, CD4 and CD8, after which CD4+ and CD8+ T cells were sorted on a FACSAria. The library relied on the immunoSEQ multiplex PCR assay. RNA was extracted from all samples and reverse transcribed into cDNA as template for TCR sequencing. First-strand cDNA was synthesized with SuperScript III using a 2:1 mix of oligo-dT and random hexamers. Amplification bias was assessed with a synthetic immune receptor repertoire, and residual bias was removed computationally. The paper's data handling went like this. Raw reads were preprocessed to remove errors, and CDR3 was defined according to IMGT conventions as the region from the conserved cysteine to phenylalanine. Clonality was computed as 1 minus the Shannon entropy, with the entropy normalized by log2 of the number of productive unique TCRs. Scalp TCRbeta sequences were cross-referenced with sorted blood CD4 and CD8 repertoires so that the CD4 or CD8 identity of scalp clones could be inferred. Imported from immuneACCESS, the table was reduced by TCRdb to in-frame sequences with V and J called. These copies leave out some clones; in studies compared against another copy, an unresolved V gene accounts for under half, and the cause of the remainder is not known. The DNA gave D and trimming, while V, J and clone size come from that table. The sample table records approximately 210,000 clones; approximately 70% of these occur just once. The ten top clones hold roughly 1.2% of the sample.

The source of the sample is a study of CD8+ T cells in alopecia areata (dated by TCRdb to 2016 to 2018). At the level of the whole study: Treated patients were enrolled in an open-label pilot trial of oral tofacitinib at 5 to 10 mg twice daily for moderate-to-severe alopecia areata. Scalp clonality was compared among normal scalp (n=4), patchy alopecia areata scalp (n=8), and alopecia totalis/universalis scalp (n=8). Tofacitinib was administered for 6 to 18 months, and 6 months of follow-up off drug were then conducted to assess delayed response and recurrence. To study T cell clonal expansion in alopecia areata, the researchers applied high-throughput TCRbeta sequencing to both the C3H/HeJ mouse model and human patients. Biopsies were taken from tofacitinib-treated patients at baseline and again at 4 and 24 weeks into treatment, and several of those patients also had a later scalp biopsy. TCRbeta CDR3 regions were amplified by immunoSEQ multiplex PCR using 35 Vbeta forward and 13 Jbeta reverse primers. The SALT score, which quantifies the percentage of affected scalp surface area, was used to measure disease severity in treated patients. Scalp tissue and sorted CD4+ and CD8+ peripheral blood T cells from patchy and totalis/universalis alopecia areata patients and from healthy controls were covered by human TCRbeta sequencing. RNA was obtained with the PAXgene miRNA kit for fixed scalp, the miRNeasy kit for PBMCs, and the RNeasy kit for mouse skin. What the authors observed across the whole study: Many expanded lesional clones were found to persist in scalp and blood during tofacitinib treatment, and relapse after treatment cessation may be partly explained by this persistence. Unlike mouse skin, which is dominated by gammadelta T cells, normal human skin has resident alphabeta T cells that are also sequenced, and this complicates analysis of the scalp TCR repertoire. Because the treated cohort was small and had just a single nonresponder, larger studies are needed to establish links between baseline CD8+ expansion and response. Tofacitinib significantly decreased scalp clonality and the number of expanded CD8+ clones among the top 100 scalp clones. Compared with mice, TCR sequences shared between patients were less clear, possibly partly because of HLA diversity across the patient population. Lesional scalp, especially in alopecia totalis/universalis, showed higher clonality and more expanded CD8+ clones than normal scalp, suggesting antigenic drive.

V trim: 4 bases; J trim: 4 bases; unmatched bases: 2. The CDR3, cysteine through phenylalanine, is 13 amino acids long. The read is trimmed to its CDR3 DNA, 39 bases read in frame from base 1. Per the germline V gene, SQVTM is the CDR1 and ANQGSEA is the CDR2. Sequencing was performed on CD4+ T cells sorted from blood, taken at approximately week 45, from a patient treated with tofacitinib. The V gene is TRBV29-1 and the J gene is TRBJ1-2, with 11 bases matching TRBD1. The sequence was obtained from a human donor with alopecia areata. The nucleotide sequence reads as follows: TGCAGCGTTGGGGACAGGGGGACCTATGGCTACACCTTC. It translates as CSVGDRGTYGYTF.